The sequence of this T cell receptor beta chain was determined in a study of T cell changes during pregnancy in multiple sclerosis. The CDR3 is 16 residues long. Germline CDR1 reads SEHNR; CDR2 reads FQNEAQ (reference sequence). V lost 5 bases and J lost 3, with 18 bases in between. Here immunoSEQ multiplex PCR was the method, and the copy in TCRdb shows in-frame clones only, minus some. This table holds approximately 87,000 clones, around 90% found once. This clone appeared once. Sequenced here: CD4+ T cells from peripheral blood mononuclear cells, sampled in the second trimester of pregnancy. J is TRBJ2-3 and V is TRBV7-9, with TRBD1 as a possible D gene (6 bases). This receptor was identified in a female donor with multiple sclerosis, enrolled in a pregnancy study. CDR3 nucleotide sequence: TGTGCCAGCAGCCACCGGGACACAGGAGTGACAGATACGCAGTATTTT. It specifies CASSHRDTGVTDTQYF.